These 2 T cell receptor beta chains were all obtained from the same sample, sequenced in a study of T-cell reconstitution after alpha-beta-depleted transplantation in children. Preparing the TCRbeta library involved the use of unique molecular identifiers. MiXCR was run by TCRdb on the PCR reads, yielding one entry per CDR3 protein. The sample has almost 500,000 distinct CDR3 sequences, roughly an eighth seen once; the top ten hold about 5.4%. This sample comprised PBMCs from the stem cell graft donor, obtained from the stem cell graft. These receptors were obtained from a human donor who donated a stem cell graft to a child with combined immunodeficiency.

This clonotype was observed a handful of times. The chain employs TRBV6-1 and TRBJ1-1; D is uncertain. Trimming removed 3 bases at V and 0 bases at J, with 11 bases between. CDR3 size: 15 residues. From germline, CDR1 is MNHNS and CDR2 SASEGT. The CDR3 sequence is CASSDFTGLNTEAFF. The CDR3, as DNA: TGTGCCAGCAGTGACTTTACGGGCCTGAACACTGAAGCTTTCTTT.

The chain couples TRBV24-1 to TRBJ2-2; possibly TRBD1 or TRBD2 for D (6 bases each). The CDR3 extends over 14 amino acids. Germline-derived CDR1 and CDR2 are KGHDR and SFDVKD. Trimming cost V 3 bases and J 5 bases, with 9 bases left between them. The CDR3, as DNA: TGTGCCACCAGTGATCGGGGGCGGACCGGGGAGCTGTTTTTT. Translating gives CATSDRGRTGELFF.